This entry lists 31 T cell receptor beta chains sequenced from one sample in a study of shared clonotypes between healthy human individuals. The repertoire was sequenced with immunoSEQ multiplex PCR; TCRdb's copy has only in-frame clones and lacks some. The sample records about 2.4 million clones, about 92% being singletons. The sample was naive CD4+ T cells sorted from blood. The subset here: CD45RA+ positively selected. The receptors come from a man between 18 and 29 years old in good health.

The V call is TRBV5-1, the J call TRBJ2-5; 11 bases map to TRBD2. V trimming: 4 bases; J trimming: 4 bases; junction bases outside the gene matches: 9. The CDR3 spans 16 residues. Per the germline V gene, CDR1 is SGHRS and CDR2 is YFSETQ. CDR3 region: CASSGYLSGRAETQYF. Written as DNA, the CDR3 is TGCGCCAGCAGCGGCTATCTTAGCGGGAGGGCAGAGACCCAGTACTTC.

The chain links TRBV5-4 to TRBJ2-3; the match to TRBD2 covers 11 bases. This CDR3 has 14 residues. V dropped 3 bases and J dropped 5; count of bases not matched to a gene: 2. CDR1 and CDR2 (germline): SGHNT, YYREEE (reference sequence). Here the CDR3 reads CASSSGLAGDTQYF. In DNA, the CDR3 is TGTGCCAGCAGCTCCGGACTAGCGGGAGATACGCAGTATTTT.

This sequence joins TRBV6-1 and TRBJ1-3, with TRBD1 identical over 8 bases. The CDR3 length is 15 residues. V lost 1 base, J lost 8 bases, and 7 bases stayed unmatched. The germline V gene has CDR1 MNHNS and CDR2 SASEGT. This CDR3 reads CASSEGRGLWDTIYF. For the CDR3, the DNA is TGTGCCAGCAGTGAAGGCAGGGGGCTTTGGGACACCATATATTTT.

In regard to this clone: The same CDR3 also results from other DNA sequences found in this sample. This chain uses TRBV5-1 with TRBJ2-7; tentatively, D is TRBD1 (6 bases). The CDR3 sequence is 13 residues long. The V gene's germline CDR1 is SGHRS and CDR2 YFSETQ. Trimming removed 4 bases from V and 3 bases from J, with 11 bases in between. The CDR3: CASSLGQNYEQYF. The CDR3 region has the DNA TGCGCCAGCAGCCTGGGACAAAACTACGAGCAGTACTTC.

The V call is TRBV5-1, the J call TRBJ1-6; TRBD1 might be the D (6 bases). V dropped 4 bases and J dropped 5 bases, with 13 bases sitting between them. This CDR3 contains 15 residues. Per germline, CDR1 SGHRS and CDR2 YFSETQ. The CDR3: CASSPGTKDNSPLHF. The CDR3, as DNA: TGCGCCAGCAGCCCCGGGACAAAAGATAATTCACCCCTCCACTTT.

In regard to this clone: Other DNA sequences from this sample encode an identical CDR3 as well. The gene calls are TRBV11-3 and TRBJ2-3; 7 positions agree with TRBD2. Looked up from germline, CDR1 is SGHNT and CDR2 is YENEEA. V gave up 5 bases and J gave up 3 bases; unmatched junction bases: 8. This CDR3 region has 15 residues. The CDR3 here is CASSLGGRDTDTQYF. The CDR3 DNA sequence: TGTGCCAGCAGCCTGGGAGGGAGGGATACAGATACGCAGTATTTT. The entire variable domain, with the rest obtained from reference TRBV11-3 and TRBJ2-3, is as follows: EAGVVQSPRYKIIEKKQPVAFWCNPISGHNTLYWYLQNLGQGPELLIRYENEEAVDDSQLPKDRFSAERLKGVDSTLKIQPAELGDSAVYLCASSLGGRDTDTQYFGPGTRLTVL.

The CDR3 protein is CASSEMRTTEAFF. The CDR3 DNA reads as TGCGCCAGCAGTGAGATGAGGACCACTGAAGCTTTCTTT. V gene TRBV10-1 combines with J gene TRBJ1-1, with D uncertain. Trimming shortened V by 2 bases and J by 4 bases, and 8 bases separated the two germline ends. The CDR3 loop spans 13 amino acids. Germline loops: CDR1 WNHNN, CDR2 SYGVQD (reference sequence).

The chain employs TRBV7-9 and TRBJ2-3; TRBD2 might be the D (5 bases). There are 13 residues in the CDR3. Trimming stripped 5 bases from V and 8 bases from J, with 14 bases between. Germline CDR1 is SEHNR and CDR2 is FQNEAQ (reference sequence). This CDR3 reads CASSTRLLGTQYF. Here the CDR3 DNA reads TGTGCCAGCAGCACTAGACTCCTCGGTACGCAGTATTTT.

This clone was picked up a small number of times. At the DNA level, this CDR3 is encoded by other sequences in the same sample as well. J is TRBJ1-2 and V is TRBV27; 7 bases fit TRBD1. The CDR3 runs to 14 residues. CDR1 and CDR2 (germline): MNHEY, SMNVEV (reference sequence). With 5 bases clipped from V and 5 bases from J, the junction kept 8 bases outside the gene matches. CDR3 amino acids: CASSPRDRPYGYTF. CDR3 sequence (DNA): TGTGCCAGCAGTCCCCGGGACAGACCGTATGGCTACACCTTC.

V and J are TRBV10-2 and TRBJ2-2, with 8 bases that match TRBD2. CDR3 length: 16 residues. Germline CDR1 reads WSHSY; CDR2 reads SAAADI. Trimming at V came to 4 bases and at J to 6 bases, leaving 10 bases not matched to a gene. CDR3 DNA: TGCGCCAGCAGTGCCACCGGGACTAGATATTCCGGGGAGCTGTTTTTT. This sequence encodes CASSATGTRYSGELFF.

The chain combines TRBV15 with TRBJ1-2, with 8 bases identical to TRBD1. Germline-derived CDR1 and CDR2 are LNHNV and YYDKDF (reference sequence). Trimming at V came to 0 bases and at J to 7 bases, leaving 7 bases not matched to a gene. This CDR3 region has 15 residues. DNA for the CDR3: TGTGCCACCAGCAGAGATCTTGGACAGGGTGGTGGCTACACCTTC. It translates to CATSRDLGQGGGYTF.

The chain has TRBV27 and TRBJ1-5; a weak D match, TRBD1 (6 bases). The CDR3 sequence is 15 residues long. Looked up from germline, CDR1 is MNHEY and CDR2 is SMNVEV (reference sequence). Trimming left V 3 bases short and J 4 bases short, with 13 bases between. The CDR3, as DNA: TGTGCCAGCAGTTTGGGGGCGGGGGGAAATCAGCCCCAGCATTTT. Amino acid sequence: CASSLGAGGNQPQHF.

The genes are TRBV10-3 and TRBJ2-2, with D hard to call. V shed 0 bases and J shed 5 bases, with 13 bases lying between them. The germline gives CDR1 ENHRY, CDR2 SYGVKD. CDR3 length equals 16 residues. This CDR3 reads CAISESSGLGTGELFF. The CDR3 region has the DNA TGTGCCATCAGTGAGTCTTCAGGCCTAGGGACCGGGGAGCTGTTTTTT.

The gene calls are TRBV5-1 and TRBJ2-5; 11 bases match TRBD1. Germline assignment: CDR1 SGHRS and CDR2 YFSETQ. The trim removed 4 bases at V and 6 bases at J, leaving 5 bases unmatched. The CDR3 extends over 14 amino acids. The CDR3 DNA sequence: TGCGCCAGCAGCATTGGGACAGGGGGACAGACCCAGTACTTC. Translated: CASSIGTGGQTQYF.

CDR3 nucleotide sequence: TGTGCCAGCAGCTTAGATATACTCACCTACGAGCAGTACTTC. It translates to CASSLDILTYEQYF. The chain combines TRBV11-2 with TRBJ2-7, with D hard to call. Germline CDR1 is SGHAT and CDR2 is FQNNGV. V dropped 0 bases and J dropped 2 bases, with 8 bases sitting between them. CDR3 length: 14 residues.

J is TRBJ2-7 and V is TRBV6-5; no definite D call. CDR3 size: 15 residues. Trimming removed 0 bases from V and 6 bases from J, with 15 bases in between. Germline CDR1 reads MNHEY; CDR2 reads SVGAGI. The chain's CDR3 is CASSYSSLREVEQYF. The DNA for the CDR3 is TGTGCCAGCAGTTACTCGTCCCTAAGGGAAGTCGAGCAGTACTTC.

The chain couples TRBV5-1 to TRBJ2-5, with a weak D call TRBD1 (6 bases). There are 14 residues in the CDR3. V was shortened by 4 bases and J by 4 bases, with 14 bases between the two germline ends. Germline V gene sequence: CDR1 SGHRS, CDR2 YFSETQ. DNA of the CDR3: TGCGCCAGCAGCCCGCAAACAGGGTCAGAGACCCAGTACTTC. Its translation is CASSPQTGSETQYF.

This chain joins TRBV5-1 and TRBJ2-3; D unclear. CDR3 length: 14 amino acids. V lost 2 bases and J 3 bases, leaving 10 bases between the germline ends. Germline V CDR1 and CDR2: SGHRS, YFSETQ. The CDR3 sequence is CASSLIQETDTQYF. As DNA, the CDR3 is TGCGCCAGCAGCTTAATCCAAGAAACAGATACGCAGTATTTT.

This clone was observed a single time. This rearrangement joins TRBV10-3 to TRBJ1-2; 9 bases are shared with TRBD1. Germline-derived CDR1 and CDR2 are ENHRY and SYGVKD. The CDR3 has 14 residues. Trimming took 7 bases from V and 6 from J; bases not matched to a gene: 9. CDR3 sequence: CAINRDRDSHGYTF. For the CDR3, the DNA is TGTGCCATCAATCGGGACAGGGATTCCCATGGCTACACCTTC.

V gene TRBV18 combines with J gene TRBJ1-5; tentative D call: TRBD1 (6 bases). The length of the CDR3 is 16 residues. Germline V lookup: CDR1 KGHSH, CDR2 LQKENI. With 2 bases removed from V and 0 bases from J, the gap between germline ends came to 11 bases. The CDR3, as DNA: TGTGCCAGCTCACCAGGGGGGGGCTATAGCAATCAGCCCCAGCATTTT. Its translation: CASSPGGGYSNQPQHF.

The count of this clone is one. The rearrangement uses TRBV5-5 and TRBJ1-1; TRBD1 aligns across 11 bases. In germline, CDR1 is SGHKS, CDR2 YYEKEE (reference sequence). The CDR3 is made up of 16 amino acids. J lost 0 bases, V lost 7 bases, and 8 bases had no gene match. The CDR3 DNA sequence: TGTGCCAGCCGTTCCGGGACAGGGGGGATGAACACTGAAGCTTTCTTT. It specifies CASRSGTGGMNTEAFF.

The chain carries TRBV7-9 and TRBJ2-2; maybe TRBD1 (7 bases). The ends were cut back, 5 bases at V and 0 bases at J, with 22 bases in the middle. Germline V gene data show CDR1 as SEHNR and CDR2 as FQNEAQ (reference sequence). The CDR3 sequence is 19 residues long. Here the CDR3 DNA reads TGTGCCAGCAGCCCCGAGCCAGGGGGGATTTATTCGAACACCGGGGAGCTGTTTTTT. Amino acid sequence: CASSPEPGGIYSNTGELFF. Looking up the rest from reference TRBV7-9 and TRBJ2-2 gives the full variable domain: DTGVSQNPRHKITKRGQNVTFRCDPISEHNRLYWYRQTLGQGPEFLTYFQNEAQLEKSRLLSDRFSAERPKGSFSTLEIQRTEQGDSAMYLCASSPEPGGIYSNTGELFFGEGSRLTVL.

This sequence joins TRBV7-2 and TRBJ2-5, with 8 nucleotides matching TRBD2. V trimming: 4 bases; J trimming: 2 bases; junction bases outside the gene matches: 3. This CDR3 has 14 residues. Germline CDR1 reads SGHTA; CDR2 reads FQGNSA. The DNA of the CDR3 is TGTGCCAGCAGCTCCACTAGCGGACAAGAGACCCAGTACTTC. This gives the protein CASSSTSGQETQYF.

A single count supports this clone. The chain recombines TRBV29-1 with TRBJ2-7; 11 bases map to TRBD1. The V gene's germline CDR1 is SQVTM and CDR2 ANQGSEA. V shed 6 bases and J 0 bases; nucleotides not matched to a gene: 4. CDR3 length: 14 residues. This chain's CDR3 is CSVTGTGGSYEQYF. The CDR3 nucleotides read TGCAGCGTCACAGGGACAGGGGGCTCCTACGAGCAGTACTTC.

This sequence joins TRBV7-9 and TRBJ2-7, with TRBD1 matching over 9 bases. The CDR3 runs to 16 residues. V was clipped by 1 base and J by 4 bases; unmatched bases: 8. Germline V gives CDR1 SEHNR, CDR2 FQNEAQ (reference sequence). The CDR3 sequence is CASSLGLGTGKYEQYF. The CDR3 region has the DNA TGTGCCAGCAGCTTAGGTCTTGGGACAGGGAAATACGAGCAGTACTTC.

The V gene is TRBV7-2, the J gene TRBJ2-5; D uncertain. In germline, CDR1 is SGHTA, CDR2 FQGNSA. The V end was cut by 3 bases, the J end by 5 bases, with 7 bases between. This CDR3 has 12 residues. CDR3 region: CASSFGVETQYF. Written as DNA, the CDR3 is TGTGCCAGCAGCTTCGGCGTGGAGACCCAGTACTTC.

The chain combines TRBV5-1 with TRBJ1-6; 9 bases line up with TRBD1. Germline V gene data show CDR1 as SGHRS and CDR2 as YFSETQ. Germline trimming cut 0 bases from V and 8 bases from J; bases unmatched to any gene: 6. The CDR3 sequence is 16 residues long. The CDR3 loop reads CASSLVLGQGDSPLHF. CDR3 DNA sequence: TGCGCCAGCAGCTTGGTCTTGGGACAGGGAGATTCACCCCTCCACTTT.

This chain links TRBV30 with TRBJ1-1; tentative D call: TRBD1 (6 bases). Germline V gene data show CDR1 as GTSNPN and CDR2 as SVGIG (reference sequence). Trimming removed 4 bases from V and 3 bases from J, with 18 bases in between. CDR3 length equals 15 residues. The CDR3 sequence is CAWNRRGGPHTEAFF. The CDR3 coding sequence is TGTGCCTGGAACCGTAGAGGGGGGCCCCACACTGAAGCTTTCTTT. Together with reference TRBV30 and TRBJ1-1, the CDR3 gives the full variable domain: SQTIHQWPATLVQPVGSPLSLECTVEGTSNPNLYWYRQAAGRGLQLLFYSVGIGQISSEVPQNLSASRPQDRQFILSSKKLLLSDSGFYLCAWNRRGGPHTEAFFGQGTRLTVV.

The chain uses TRBV7-9 and TRBJ2-5; D is uncertain. The ends were cut back, 2 bases at V and 5 bases at J, with 9 bases in the middle. Germline V gives CDR1 SEHNR, CDR2 FQNEAQ (reference sequence). This CDR3 is built from 13 residues. This CDR3 reads CASSLPPTETQYF. The CDR3 DNA reads TGTGCCAGCAGCTTACCTCCTACGGAGACCCAGTACTTC. Using reference TRBV7-9 and TRBJ2-5 for the parts outside the CDR3, the full variable domain is DTGVSQNPRHKITKRGQNVTFRCDPISEHNRLYWYRQTLGQGPEFLTYFQNEAQLEKSRLLSDRFSAERPKGSFSTLEIQRTEQGDSAMYLCASSLPPTETQYFGPGTRLLVL.

The chain has TRBV10-2 and TRBJ1-3; a weak D match, TRBD1 (6 bases). Per the germline V gene, CDR1 is WSHSY and CDR2 is SAAADI. This CDR3 is built from 13 residues. V gave up 4 bases and J gave up 4 bases, with 8 bases separating them. For the CDR3, the DNA is TGCGCCAGCAGTGCAGGGGTCGGAAACACCATATATTTT. It encodes CASSAGVGNTIYF.

With respect to this clone: Additional DNA sequences in this sample encode the identical CDR3. The chain carries TRBV7-2 and TRBJ1-1; D is unclear. The CDR3 has 13 residues. Germline V gene data show CDR1 as SGHTA and CDR2 as FQGNSA. Trimming shortened V by 4 bases and J by 2 bases, and 8 bases separated the two germline ends. CDR3 bases: TGTGCCAGCAGCTCGGGTCCTAACACTGAAGCTTTCTTT. It translates to CASSSGPNTEAFF.